This T cell receptor (beta chain) was identified in a study of blood T cell repertoires in COVID-19. For the study at large: PBMCs, B-cell-depleted T cells, or T cells provided the cDNA or gDNA that made up the material.

Germline CDR1 and CDR2: MNHEY and SMNVEV (reference sequence). J lost 5 bases, V lost 0 bases, and 12 bases had no gene match. There are 17 residues in the CDR3. In the authors' workflow: Estimation of nucleated cell counts relied on the amplification of reference gene primers. Assay: immunoSEQ multiplex PCR; the TCRdb copy retains only in-frame clones and omits some. The V and J calls and clone size come from that table; D and trimming were worked out from the DNA. The sample contains 250,000 to 300,000 clones, 90% to 95% of which appear only once. Seattle cases were enrolled at active infection and followed longitudinally.

This sequence originates from a woman in her 30s with COVID-19, enrolled during active disease. Material: peripheral blood. The chain is built from TRBV27 and TRBJ2-5, with TRBD2 matching 7 bases. The CDR3 here is CASSLSSWEGGYETQYF. The CDR3, as DNA: TGTGCCAGCAGTTTATCATCCTGGGAGGGCGGGTACGAGACCCAGTACTTC.